Presented here are 20 T cell receptor beta chains from one specimen sequenced in a study of T cell responses to AZD1222 COVID-19 vaccine. Sequencing used immunoSEQ multiplex PCR; TCRdb keeps in-frame clones, though not all of them. There are around 62,000 clones in the sample; roughly 89% occur only once, and just under 5% lies in the top ten. The starting material was peripheral blood, obtained on day 0 of AZD1222 vaccination. The receptors shown here come from an adult in good health.

V gene TRBV27 combines with J gene TRBJ2-3; 13 bases map to TRBD2. With V trimmed by 3 bases and J by 6 bases, 12 bases remained unmatched. CDR1 MNHEY and CDR2 SMNVEV come from the germline V gene (reference sequence). This CDR3 is built from 18 residues. The CDR3 sequence is CASSFSEPLAGGQDTQYF. The CDR3 DNA follows: TGTGCCAGCAGTTTCTCCGAACCACTAGCGGGGGGGCAGGATACGCAGTATTTT.

The rearrangement joins TRBV9 to TRBJ1-6; D unresolved. Germline CDR1 is SGDLS and CDR2 is YYNGEE. This CDR3 spans 12 amino acids. Trimming cost V 6 bases and J 5 bases, with 6 bases left between them. The CDR3 bases are TGTGCCAGCAATCGGGATAATTCACCCCTCCACTTT. It translates to CASNRDNSPLHF. The full variable domain, with the rest looked up from reference TRBV9 and TRBJ1-6, is DSGVTQTPKHLITATGQRVTLRCSPRSGDLSVYWYQQSLDQGLQFLIQYYNGEERAKGNILERFSAQQFPDLHSELNLSSLELGDSALYFCASNRDNSPLHFGNGTRLTVT.

The V gene is TRBV6-6, the J gene TRBJ1-6; D might be TRBD1 (6 bases). The CDR3 is 13 residues long. The V gene's germline CDR1 is MNHNY and CDR2 SVGAGI (reference sequence). The V end was cut by 8 bases, the J end by 8 bases, with 13 bases between. CDR3 nucleotides: TGTGCCAGCTGGGACACCTCTGATTCACCCCTCCACTTT. Translated: CASWDTSDSPLHF.

This CDR3 reads CASSSGTDNSPLHF. CDR3 nucleotide sequence: TGTGCCAGCAGCTCCGGGACGGATAATTCACCCCTCCACTTT. The V call is TRBV9, the J call TRBJ1-6, with D tentatively TRBD1 (5 bases). The germline gives CDR1 SGDLS, CDR2 YYNGEE. CDR3 length: 14 residues. V lost 4 bases to trimming and J lost 5 bases, with 10 bases between them.

The chain has TRBV4-1 and TRBJ1-2; D remains unclear. Trimming pared 1 base from V and 2 bases from J, leaving 11 bases between. CDR1 and CDR2 from the germline V gene are MGHRA and YSYEKL. The CDR3 length is 15 residues. The CDR3 DNA follows: TGCGCCAGCAGCCAAGTCGTCCAAACCAACTATGGCTACACCTTC. Translation: CASSQVVQTNYGYTF.

This chain links TRBV5-1 with TRBJ1-6; no clear D. V was clipped by 0 bases and J by 10 bases, with 8 bases between them. This CDR3 spans 13 amino acids. Germline CDR1 and CDR2: SGHRS and YFSETQ. In DNA form, the CDR3 reads TGCGCCAGCAGCTTGGGGGCAGACTCACCCCTCCACTTT. Translated: CASSLGADSPLHF.

The gene calls are TRBV6-6 and TRBJ2-7; 8 bases fit TRBD1. Looked up from germline, CDR1 is MNHNY and CDR2 is SVGAGI (reference sequence). Trimming cost V 6 bases and J 4 bases; bases outside gene matches: 8. This CDR3 is 14 amino acids long. The CDR3 bases are TGTGCCAGCAGCCGACAGGGGAATGGGTACGAGCAGTACTTC. This encodes CASSRQGNGYEQYF.

The chain employs TRBV5-1 and TRBJ2-5; unclear D gene. With 0 bases removed from V and 0 bases from J, the gap between germline ends came to 6 bases. Germline assignment: CDR1 SGHRS and CDR2 YFSETQ. This CDR3 is built from 14 residues. DNA of the CDR3: TGCGCCAGCAGCTTGGGACACAACCAAGAGACCCAGTACTTC. It specifies CASSLGHNQETQYF.

The CDR3: CASSSGGAGSTEAFF. The CDR3 DNA sequence: TGTGCCAGCAGCTCGGGAGGGGCGGGGAGCACTGAAGCTTTCTTT. V and J are TRBV7-2 and TRBJ1-1; perhaps TRBD1 as D (5 bases). The CDR3 contains 15 residues. From germline, CDR1 is SGHTA and CDR2 FQGNSA. The ends were cut back, 4 bases at V and 4 bases at J, with 16 bases in the middle.

This clone was observed a few times. The chain joins TRBV11-2 to TRBJ1-2, with D hard to call. In germline, CDR1 is SGHAT, CDR2 FQNNGV. The V end was cut by 1 base, the J end by 3 bases, with 9 bases between. The CDR3 contains 14 residues. Written as DNA, the CDR3 is TGTGCCAGCAGCTTAGGTAACGGGGACTATGGCTACACCTTC. Its protein product is CASSLGNGDYGYTF. Full variable domain (rest looked up from reference TRBV11-2 and TRBJ1-2): EAGVAQSPRYKIIEKRQSVAFWCNPISGHATLYWYQQILGQGPKLLIQFQNNGVVDDSQLPKDRFSAERLKGVDSTLKIQPAKLEDSAVYLCASSLGNGDYGYTFGSGTRLTVV.

Concerning this clone itself: Other DNA sequences in this sample translate to the same CDR3. The chain couples TRBV19 to TRBJ1-2, with D hard to call. The germline CDR1 and CDR2 sequences are LNHDA and SQIVND (reference sequence). With 3 bases removed from V and 2 bases from J, the gap between germline ends came to 7 bases. The CDR3 runs 13 residues. For the CDR3, the DNA is TGTGCCAGTAGTATGCGGCAGAACTATGGCTACACCTTC. Its translation is CASSMRQNYGYTF.

This chain links TRBV6-6 with TRBJ1-5, with a weak D call TRBD1 (6 bases). In germline, CDR1 is MNHNY, CDR2 SVGAGI (reference sequence). Trimming took off 4 bases at V and 4 bases at J, with 8 bases between the two ends. The length of the CDR3 is 13 residues. The DNA for the CDR3 is TGTGCCAGCAGTTCCCAGGGGAATCAGCCCCAGCATTTT. Protein product: CASSSQGNQPQHF.

V usage is TRBV12-5 and J usage is TRBJ1-1; D uncertain. The CDR3 has 13 amino acids. Trimming took off 8 bases at V and 1 base at J, with 11 bases between the two ends. Germline values: CDR1 LGHNT, CDR2 FRNRAP. CDR3 amino acids: CASQFRENTEAFF. The CDR3 DNA reads as TGTGCTAGTCAGTTTAGGGAGAACACTGAAGCTTTCTTT.

The J gene is TRBJ1-5, the V gene TRBV19; D is uncertain. Germline assignment: CDR1 LNHDA and CDR2 SQIVND (reference sequence). This CDR3 spans 16 amino acids. V lost 1 base and J lost 0, with 10 bases in between. The DNA of the CDR3 is TGTGCCAGTAGTATAGCCCTAACAGTTAGCAATCAGCCCCAGCATTTT. It codes for CASSIALTVSNQPQHF. The entire variable domain, with the rest obtained from reference TRBV19 and TRBJ1-5, is as follows: DGGITQSPKYLFRKEGQNVTLSCEQNLNHDAMYWYRQDPGQGLRLIYYSQIVNDFQKGDIAEGYSVSREKKESFPLTVTSAQKNPTAFYLCASSIALTVSNQPQHFGDGTRLSIL.

This clone showed up just a few times. J is TRBJ2-7 and V is TRBV2; perhaps TRBD1 as D (5 bases). Germline lookup yields CDR1 SNHLY and CDR2 FYNNEI. The CDR3 runs to 11 residues. The V end lost 6 bases, the J end lost 7 bases, and 10 bases lay between the germline ends. This CDR3 is CASRADREQYF. In DNA form, the CDR3 reads TGTGCCAGCAGGGCTGACAGAGAGCAGTACTTC. Filled out from reference TRBV2 and TRBJ2-7, the complete variable domain reads EPEVTQTPSHQVTQMGQEVILRCVPISNHLYFYWYRQILGQKVEFLVSFYNNEISEKSEIFDDQFSVERPDGSNFTLKIRSTKLEDSAMYFCASRADREQYFGPGTRLTVT.

The chain employs TRBV3-1 (or the pseudogene TRBV3-2) and TRBJ1-6; D gene ambiguous. Trimming cost V 0 bases and J 10 bases, with 7 bases left between them. Germline V gene data show CDR1 as LGHDT and CDR2 as YNNKEL (reference sequence). The CDR3 extends over 13 amino acids. CDR3 sequence reads: CASSQEGRSPLHF. CDR3 in DNA: TGTGCCAGCAGCCAAGAGGGGAGATCACCCCTCCACTTT.

The V gene is TRBV7-3, the J gene TRBJ1-2; possible D gene TRBD1, 5 bases. CDR1 is SGHTA and CDR2 is FQGTGA in the germline V gene. V lost 1 base and J lost 8, with 11 bases in between. CDR3 length: 13 amino acids. CDR3 DNA: TGTGCCAGCAGCTTAAGTGGGGGAGACGGCTACACCTTC. This gives the protein CASSLSGGDGYTF.

The CDR3 region has the DNA TGTGCCAGCAGTTACACCGGGACGGCCGGCTTCGGTGGCTACACCTTC. Its protein is CASSYTGTAGFGGYTF. V usage is TRBV6-2 or TRBV6-3 and J usage is TRBJ1-2; perhaps TRBD1 as D (5 bases). In germline, CDR1 is MNHEY, CDR2 SVGEGT. The CDR3 extends over 16 amino acids. V was pared by 2 bases and J by 7 bases, with 20 bases between.

V and J are TRBV18 and TRBJ1-5; D unresolved. Trimming removed 2 bases at V and 0 bases at J, with 11 bases between. From germline, CDR1 is KGHSH and CDR2 LQKENI. This CDR3 has 16 residues. The CDR3 region is CASSPDTPYSNQPQHF. CDR3 DNA: TGTGCCAGCTCACCAGACACACCTTATAGCAATCAGCCCCAGCATTTT.

This rearrangement joins TRBV18 to TRBJ1-4; D not resolved. V was clipped by 3 bases and J by 8 bases, with 10 bases between them. Per germline, CDR1 KGHSH and CDR2 LQKENI. This CDR3 is built from 13 residues. The CDR3 coding sequence is TGTGCCAGCTCACCGGGAATAGAGGAAAAACTGTTTTTT. As protein: CASSPGIEEKLFF.